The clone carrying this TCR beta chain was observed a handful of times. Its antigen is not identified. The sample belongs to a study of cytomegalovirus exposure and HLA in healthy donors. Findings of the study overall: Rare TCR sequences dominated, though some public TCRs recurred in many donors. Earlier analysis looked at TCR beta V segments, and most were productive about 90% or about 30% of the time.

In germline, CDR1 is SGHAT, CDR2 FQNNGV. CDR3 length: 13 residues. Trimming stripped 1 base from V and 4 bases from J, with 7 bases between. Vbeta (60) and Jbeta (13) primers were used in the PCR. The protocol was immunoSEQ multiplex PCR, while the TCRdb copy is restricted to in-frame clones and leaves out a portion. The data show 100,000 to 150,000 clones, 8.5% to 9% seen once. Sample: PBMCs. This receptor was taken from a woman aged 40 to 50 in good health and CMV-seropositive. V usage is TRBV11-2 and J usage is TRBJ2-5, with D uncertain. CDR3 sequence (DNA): TGTGCCAGCAGCTTAGGCGCTGTAGAGACCCAGTACTTC. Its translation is CASSLGAVETQYF.